This TCR beta chain was recorded in a study of T cell responses to AZD1222 COVID-19 vaccine. Study-wide results and limits: The reported proportion of spike-specific TCRs targeting unmutated variant regions was nearly half.

Germline values: CDR1 SGHTA, CDR2 FQGTGA. V was clipped by 11 bases and J by 4 bases; unmatched bases: 7. The CDR3 loop spans 13 amino acids. Sequencing used immunoSEQ multiplex PCR; TCRdb keeps in-frame clones, though not all of them. The sample lists about 92,000 clones; around 93% were seen once. In the case of this clone: What it binds is not known.

The receptor was isolated from an adult in good health. This specimen consisted of peripheral blood, obtained on day 0 of AZD1222 vaccination. The chain joins TRBV7-3 to TRBJ2-1, with 8 bases aligning to TRBD2. CDR3 protein: CACGGTSYNEQFF. In nucleotides, the CDR3 is TGTGCCTGCGGGGGGACTTCTTACAATGAGCAGTTCTTC.